The 16 T cell receptor beta chains reported below all come from one sample, sequenced in a study of control samples from healthy donors and cancer patients. The table came from immunoSEQ multiplex PCR; TCRdb's copy has only in-frame clones and leaves some out. The sample lists roughly 73,000 clones; 85% to 95% were seen once. Sequencing was performed on blood. The receptors originated from a woman aged 60-75 years in good health.

A few counts support this clone. The rearrangement joins TRBV2 to TRBJ1-4, with D possibly being TRBD1 (6 bases). Germline V gene data show CDR1 as SNHLY and CDR2 as FYNNEI. This CDR3 region has 15 residues. The ends were cut back, 6 bases at V and 8 bases at J, with 19 bases in the middle. The CDR3 sequence is CASRRDKKTEEKLFF. CDR3 bases: TGTGCCAGCAGGAGGGACAAAAAAACAGAGGAAAAACTGTTTTTT.

J is TRBJ2-5 and V is TRBV18; 13 bases align to TRBD2. V lost 5 bases and J lost 4; bases outside the gene matches: 13. From germline, CDR1 is KGHSH and CDR2 LQKENI. This CDR3 comprises 18 residues. CDR3 coding DNA: TGTGCCAGCTCAATCCAACTAGCGGGAGGGCCTATTCCAGAGACCCAGTACTTC. As protein: CASSIQLAGGPIPETQYF.

The V call is TRBV3-1 (or the pseudogene TRBV3-2), the J call TRBJ1-2; D is unresolved. This CDR3 is 13 amino acids long. V lost 3 bases, J lost 3 bases, and 8 bases lay in between. CDR1 and CDR2 from the germline V gene are LGHDT and YNNKEL (reference sequence). This CDR3 reads CASSQGGYYGYTF. CDR3 nucleotides: TGTGCCAGCAGCCAGGGCGGATACTATGGCTACACCTTC.

This sequence joins TRBV5-5 and TRBJ1-3, with 8 bases that match TRBD1. The V gene end was trimmed by 4 bases and the J gene end by 2 bases; junction bases not matched to a gene: 5. CDR1 and CDR2 from the germline V gene are SGHKS and YYEKEE (reference sequence). The CDR3 runs 15 residues. The CDR3 loop is CASSEPTGAGNTIYF. The DNA for the CDR3 is TGTGCCAGCAGCGAGCCGACAGGGGCTGGAAACACCATATATTTT.

The chain is built from TRBV28 and TRBJ2-5; 13 positions agree with TRBD2. The CDR3 has 17 amino acids. The V and J ends lost 2 bases and 2 bases, in that order; junction bases with no gene match: 5. Germline V gene sequence: CDR1 MDHEN, CDR2 SYDVKM. The CDR3 DNA follows: TGTGCCAGCAGTTTAGGGACTAGCGGGACCTCTCAAGAGACCCAGTACTTC. This gives the protein CASSLGTSGTSQETQYF.

This chain uses TRBV10-1 with TRBJ2-7; 9 nucleotides align to TRBD2. With 6 bases clipped from V and 2 bases from J, the junction kept 11 bases outside the gene matches. Germline V gives CDR1 WNHNN, CDR2 SYGVQD (reference sequence). This CDR3 has 16 residues. CDR3 nucleotide sequence: TGCGCCAGCAGCCGGCGGGGGGTAGCGGGAGCCTACGAGCAGTACTTC. Amino acid sequence: CASSRRGVAGAYEQYF.

The chain joins TRBV12-3 or TRBV12-4 to TRBJ1-1, with TRBD1 identical over 7 bases. V dropped 5 bases and J dropped 5; count of bases not matched to a gene: 5. CDR3 size: 13 residues. For the CDR3, the DNA is TGTGCCAGCAGTGACAGGGTTGGGACTGAAGCTTTCTTT. Translated, it gives CASSDRVGTEAFF.

The chain joins TRBV24-1 to TRBJ2-1; D gene unclear. This CDR3 is built from 13 residues. In germline, CDR1 is KGHDR, CDR2 SFDVKD. Between the trimmed V and J ends, which lost 1 base and 8 bases, there was a span of 8 bases. In DNA form, the CDR3 reads TGTGCCACCAGTGATTTAAATTTGGATGAGCAGTTCTTC. Residues: CATSDLNLDEQFF.

V usage is TRBV6-6 and J usage is TRBJ1-2, with 10 positions matching TRBD1. V dropped 5 bases and J dropped 3; count of bases not matched to a gene: 3. Germline-derived CDR1 and CDR2 are MNHNY and SVGAGI (reference sequence). This CDR3 has 14 amino acids. CDR3 in amino acids: CASSDRGRDYGYTF. The CDR3 DNA sequence: TGTGCCAGCAGTGACAGGGGGCGGGACTATGGCTACACCTTC.

The chain has TRBV18 and TRBJ1-2; D call uncertain. Germline V gene data show CDR1 as KGHSH and CDR2 as LQKENI. The CDR3 sequence is 14 residues long. Trimming took 6 bases from V and 6 from J, leaving 17 bases between them. DNA of the CDR3: TGTGCCAGCTCTCCCCAACGGCTCGGGGATGGCTACACCTTC. It is translated as CASSPQRLGDGYTF.

A single count supports this clone. V gene TRBV6-1 combines with J gene TRBJ1-2, with D uncertain. This CDR3 has 15 residues. Looked up from germline, CDR1 is MNHNS and CDR2 is SASEGT. The V gene lost 0 bases and the J gene lost 3 bases, with 11 bases spanning the gap. The CDR3 loop is CASSEAASAYYGYTF. The CDR3 nucleotides read TGTGCCAGCAGTGAAGCTGCTTCAGCATACTATGGCTACACCTTC.

This rearrangement joins TRBV28 to TRBJ1-5, with 11 bases aligning to TRBD1. The trim removed 8 bases at V and 3 bases at J, leaving 9 bases unmatched. CDR3 length equals 16 residues. Germline CDR1 is MDHEN and CDR2 is SYDVKM. DNA of the CDR3: TGTGCCAGCGTGGACCGGGACAGGGGGAACAATCAGCCCCAGCATTTT. Protein product: CASVDRDRGNNQPQHF.

The V and J genes are TRBV28 and TRBJ1-2; TRBD1 matches at 7 bases. The V segment lost 4 bases and the J segment 8 bases; nucleotides outside the gene matches: 13. In germline, CDR1 is MDHEN, CDR2 SYDVKM. This CDR3 region has 15 residues. For the CDR3, the DNA is TGTGCCAGCAGTTCACCGGGACAGAGGGCTCTGGGCTACACCTTC. Protein sequence: CASSSPGQRALGYTF.

The chain employs TRBV6-2 or TRBV6-3 and TRBJ1-1; no definite D call. This CDR3 is 13 amino acids long. Per the germline V gene, CDR1 is MNHEY and CDR2 is SVGEGT. With 0 bases removed from V and 0 bases from J, the gap between germline ends came to 2 bases. This CDR3 is CASSYSLNTEAFF. CDR3 sequence (DNA): TGTGCCAGCAGTTACTCTCTGAACACTGAAGCTTTCTTT.

The chain is built from TRBV19 and TRBJ2-3; D not resolved. Germline values: CDR1 LNHDA, CDR2 SQIVND (reference sequence). The CDR3 totals 16 residues. V shed 3 bases and J shed 2 bases, with 15 bases lying between them. CDR3 loop: CASSMTLYGNTDTQYF. The CDR3 DNA sequence: TGTGCCAGTAGTATGACCCTCTATGGGAACACAGATACGCAGTATTTT.

The chain couples TRBV30 to TRBJ1-2; no clear D. Germline CDR1 GTSNPN, CDR2 SVGIG (reference sequence). The length of the CDR3 is 13 residues. V lost 0 bases and J lost 8, with 13 bases in between. CDR3 DNA: TGTGCCTGGAGTGTAAAGTGGAGGTACGGCTACACCTTC. It specifies CAWSVKWRYGYTF.